Shown below are 17 T cell receptor beta chains from a single sample sequenced in a study of T-cell reconstitution after alpha-beta-depleted transplantation in children (dated by TCRdb to the mid-2010s). Library method: PCR. Sequencing was carried out with an Illumina HiSeq 2500. To normalize quantification of the TCRbeta repertoire, the TCR libraries were built with molecular barcoding that relied on unique molecular identifiers. TCRdb applied fastp at Q25 and MiXCR to the public reads, then kept only in-frame beta chains. A single entry per CDR3 protein holds the most common genes and DNA from its merged rows. The sample table records around 680,000 distinct CDR3 sequences; roughly 17% of these occur just once. The top ten hold under 1.2% of the sample. The material sequenced was PBMCs from the stem cell graft donor, taken from the stem cell graft. The receptors come from a human donor who donated a stem cell graft to a child with acute myeloid leukemia.

V and J are TRBV5-1 and TRBJ1-1; 7 bases are a match to TRBD1. CDR1 SGHRS and CDR2 YFSETQ come from the germline V gene. Losses at the gene ends were 3 bases for V and 3 bases for J; bases not matched to a gene: 11. The CDR3 is made up of 16 amino acids. The CDR3 nucleotides read TGCGCCAGCAGCTCCCCGCTGACAGGGCTGGACACTGAAGCTTTCTTT. It translates to CASSSPLTGLDTEAFF. Based on the CDR3 plus reference TRBV5-1 and TRBJ1-1, the full variable domain is KAGVTQTPRYLIKTRGQQVTLSCSPISGHRSVSWYQQTPGQGLQFLFEYFSETQRNKGNFPGRFSGRQFSNSRSEMNVSTLELGDSALYLCASSSPLTGLDTEAFFGQGTRLTVV.

The sample holds many counts of this clonotype. The chain is built from TRBV15 and TRBJ1-1; perhaps TRBD1 as D (5 bases). CDR1 and CDR2 (germline): LNHNV, YYDKDF (reference sequence). This CDR3 comprises 13 residues. Trimming pared 0 bases from V and 10 bases from J, leaving 12 bases between. The CDR3: CATSRDEKGRAFF. The CDR3 DNA follows: TGTGCCACCAGCAGAGATGAGAAGGGGCGAGCTTTCTTT. Supplemented by reference TRBV15 and TRBJ1-1, the full variable domain reads DAMVIQNPRYQVTQFGKPVTLSCSQTLNHNVMYWYQQKSSQAPKLLFHYYDKDFNNEADTPDNFQSRRPNTSFCFLDIRSPGLGDTAMYLCATSRDEKGRAFFGQGTRLTVV.

This clonotype came up a few times. This rearrangement joins TRBV28 to TRBJ2-7; D call uncertain. With 1 base removed from V and 2 bases from J, the gap between germline ends came to 9 bases. From germline, CDR1 is MDHEN and CDR2 SYDVKM. The CDR3 extends over 14 amino acids. This CDR3 is CASSLSRVPYEQYV. The CDR3 DNA reads TGTGCCAGCAGTTTATCTAGAGTTCCCTACGAGCAGTACGTC.

The DNA of the CDR3 is TGCAGTGCTAGAGATTGGGGCGGGGGAGGGGAGCCCCAGCATTTT. Translation gives CSARDWGGGGEPQHF. J is TRBJ1-5 and V is TRBV20-1; possibly TRBD1 for D (5 bases). Trimming pared 0 bases from V and 8 bases from J, leaving 17 bases between. CDR1 is DFQATT, CDR2 SNEGSKA, per germline (reference sequence). The CDR3 runs to 15 residues.

This clonotype was detected ten times or more. The chain joins TRBV29-1 to TRBJ2-1; D ambiguous. Germline V gene lookup returns CDR1 SQVTM and CDR2 ANQGSEA. V shed 6 bases and J shed 5 bases, with 5 bases lying between them. This CDR3 has 10 amino acids. The DNA for the CDR3 is TGCAGCGTCAGGAACAATGAGCAGTTCTTC. Translation gives CSVRNNEQFF.

The chain recombines TRBV5-5 with TRBJ1-2, with D tentatively TRBD1 (6 bases). V gave up 2 bases and J gave up 0 bases, with 17 bases separating them. The germline CDR1 and CDR2 sequences are SGHKS and YYEKEE (reference sequence). The CDR3 covers 17 residues. The CDR3 region is CASSLNSYRATNYGYTF. CDR3 in DNA: TGTGCCAGCAGCTTAAACTCTTACAGGGCCACTAACTATGGCTACACCTTC.

This chain uses TRBV7-3 with TRBJ2-5; a weak D match, TRBD2 (6 bases). CDR1 and CDR2 from the germline V gene are SGHTA and FQGTGA. This CDR3 spans 15 amino acids. The V end was cut by 0 bases, the J end by 2 bases, with 10 bases between. The CDR3: CASSLTGSGQETQYF. The CDR3 DNA reads as TGTGCCAGCAGCTTAACCGGGAGCGGACAAGAGACCCAGTACTTC.

The chain has TRBV12-2 and TRBJ2-2. TRBV12-2 is given as a pseudogene. This CDR3 is 15 amino acids long. As DNA, the CDR3 is TGTGCAAGTCGCTTAGGTAGATTGAACACCGGGGAGCTGTTTTTT. It specifies CASRLGRLNTGELFF.

The chain recombines TRBV24-1 with TRBJ2-1; D gene uncertain. Germline V gene data show CDR1 as KGHDR and CDR2 as SFDVKD. The CDR3 contains 13 residues. V shed 0 bases and J shed 8 bases, with 7 bases lying between them. The CDR3 DNA follows: TGTGCCACCAGTGATTTGCTAGGCTATGAGCAGTTCTTC. Amino acids: CATSDLLGYEQFF.

The CDR3 protein is CASRLTGRREKLFF. The DNA of the CDR3 is TGTGCCAGCAGACTGACAGGGCGACGCGAAAAACTGTTTTTT. The genes are TRBV28 and TRBJ1-4, with 7 bases matching TRBD1. Trimming took 6 bases from V and 8 from J; bases not matched to a gene: 9. Germline CDR1 reads MDHEN; CDR2 reads SYDVKM. The CDR3 has 14 amino acids.

Many counts were recorded for this clonotype. The chain couples TRBV29-1 to TRBJ2-2; 8 positions match TRBD1. The CDR3 has 13 residues. V trimming: 7 bases; J trimming: 6 bases; junction bases outside the gene matches: 7. Per the germline V gene, CDR1 is SQVTM and CDR2 is ANQGSEA. CDR3 coding DNA: TGCAGCGGTGTGGACAGGGAGGCCGGGGAGCTGTTTTTT. Its translation is CSGVDREAGELFF.

The genes are TRBV7-9 and TRBJ1-1; D is ambiguous. This CDR3 has 14 amino acids. Looked up from germline, CDR1 is SEHNR and CDR2 is FQNEAQ (reference sequence). The V end was cut by 5 bases, the J end by 3 bases, with 13 bases between. CDR3 residues: CASSPDQLHTEAFF. In nucleotides, the CDR3 is TGTGCCAGCAGCCCGGACCAACTACACACTGAAGCTTTCTTT.

The chain is built from TRBV11-2 and TRBJ2-1; the D gene is possibly TRBD1 (5 bases). Germline V gives CDR1 SGHAT, CDR2 FQNNGV. CDR3 length: 19 amino acids. V was trimmed by 8 bases and J by 6 bases, leaving 32 bases between them. The CDR3 sequence: CASQLYPDSGWAAPNEQFF. In DNA form, the CDR3 reads TGTGCCAGCCAATTATACCCCGACAGTGGATGGGCCGCACCCAATGAGCAGTTCTTC.

This clonotype was picked up a small number of times. V gene TRBV29-1 combines with J gene TRBJ2-4, with 8 bases fitting TRBD2. Germline V gives CDR1 SQVTM, CDR2 ANQGSEA. The CDR3 runs 14 residues. V lost 3 bases and J lost 1; bases outside the gene matches: 2. CDR3 in DNA: TGCAGCGTTGATCCTAGCGGGGCCAAAAACATTCAGTACTTC. Encoded protein: CSVDPSGAKNIQYF.

This clonotype turned up a few times. J is TRBJ2-5 and V is TRBV28, with no clear D. This CDR3 is 15 amino acids long. The V gene lost 3 bases and the J gene lost 0 bases, with 11 bases spanning the gap. Germline CDR1 is MDHEN and CDR2 is SYDVKM. CDR3 bases: TGTGCCAGCAGTTTGGTTGGACGGAACCAAGAGACCCAGTACTTC. It yields the protein CASSLVGRNQETQYF.

This clonotype was seen repeatedly, ten times or more. The chain recombines TRBV6-5 with TRBJ1-1; unclear D gene. Trimming shortened V by 0 bases and J by 0 bases, and 8 bases separated the two germline ends. Germline V gives CDR1 MNHEY, CDR2 SVGAGI. This CDR3 is 15 amino acids long. The CDR3 sequence: CASSYSGGLNTEAFF. The CDR3 DNA follows: TGTGCCAGCAGTTACTCGGGCGGATTGAACACTGAAGCTTTCTTT.

In its sample, this clonotype was seen a few times. The V call is TRBV6-2 or TRBV6-3, the J call TRBJ2-3, with TRBD2 identical over 8 bases. CDR1 MNHEY and CDR2 SVGEGT come from the germline V gene. This CDR3 comprises 15 residues. V was pared by 7 bases and J by 3 bases, with 9 bases of the junction left unmatched. The chain's CDR3 is CASTIAGSRTDTQYF. In DNA form, the CDR3 reads TGTGCCAGCACCATAGCGGGGTCAAGGACAGATACGCAGTATTTT.